The clone carrying this TCR beta chain was recorded at least ten times. Antigen: not known. The record originates from a study of identical twins. Study-level results: Cord blood's abundant beta clonotypes had fewer insertions, unlike memory repertoires. Its conclusions, products of cross-sectional statistical analysis, did not come from following the same donors.

One entry per CDR3 protein, called by TCRdb with MiXCR from the 5' RACE reads. The data hold a few hundred thousand distinct CDR3 sequences, with about 13% observed a single time. V dropped 9 bases and J dropped 1 base, with 18 bases sitting between them. The germline V gene has CDR1 MDHEN and CDR2 SYDVKM. The CDR3 loop spans 16 amino acids. These data also featured in a second study, about yellow fever vaccine responses in identical twins.

The chain links TRBV28 to TRBJ2-2, with D tentatively TRBD1 (5 bases). Sample: memory (CD45RO+) T cells sorted from blood. This clonotype was obtained from a woman younger than 30 in good health. Here the CDR3 reads CARLYFSRENTGELFF. As DNA, the CDR3 is TGTGCCAGGCTTTATTTCTCCAGGGAGAACACCGGGGAGCTGTTTTTT.